This T cell receptor (beta chain) was sequenced in a study of blood T cell repertoires in COVID-19 (dated by TCRdb to 2018 to 2020). Study-wide context: Samples covering the acute and convalescent phases of COVID-19 were provided by collaborators in the United States, Italy and Spain. The samples were drawn from two sources: the first 160 participants of the ongoing ImmuneRACE study, and 1,200 or so subjects contributed by 6 global collaborators. Where available, HLA class I and class II types were taken from metadata supplied by the sample provider and were not determined by assay-based typing. Nearly every sample came with metadata listing a de-identified subject ID, COVID-19 status, age in years and sex. A freely available public database, intended as a resource for researchers studying the immune response to SARS-CoV-2, is where the repertoires were released. The material from the prospective study consisted of cDNA or gDNA derived from T cells, B-cell-depleted T cells, or PBMCs. The dataset comprised deeply sampled blood TCRbeta repertoires from subjects exposed to, actively infected with, or recovered from COVID-19.

The CDR3 has 12 amino acids, counting the end cysteine and phenylalanine. Of all the DNA, just the CDR3 is kept, 36 bases in frame from base 1. Looking up the germline V gene (reference sequence) yields CDR1 LNHDA and CDR2 SQIVND. The trim is 7 bases for V and 7 bases for J, with a gap of 13 bases between the germline ends. Paper-wide results and their limitations: The amount of clinical and demographic metadata varied by source and participant and was provided uncurated.

The immunoSEQ Assay, a bias-controlled multiplex PCR, was used to amplify TCRbeta CDR3 regions from genomic DNA. Turning to the authors' computational methods: The number of nucleated cells in each sample was estimated by amplification of reference gene primers within the assay. Sequence reads were collapsed and filtered to measure the absolute abundance of every unique TCRbeta CDR3 rearrangement. For each sample, productive Simpson clonality was calculated as the square root of Simpson's diversity index over productive rearrangements. The table comes from immuneACCESS by way of TCRdb, which keeps in-frame sequences with V and J called. Part of the clones is missing from these tables; in studies checked, under half for an unresolved V gene and the rest for unknown reasons. Clone size and the V and J calls come from that table; the DNA yielded D and trimming. Counted in this sample were 130,000 to 150,000 clones; about 87% of them appeared once. The ten biggest clones cover approximately 40% of the sample.

The table lists this clone with a few counts. This clone's antigen is unknown. Within one base of it there is no much larger clone, and no base qualities were kept. A second Seattle source provided samples from volunteer blood donors who had recovered from COVID-19. Collaborating institutions collected whole blood in K2EDTA tubes following their own protocols. For TCRbeta analysis, collaborators shipped samples in one of three forms: frozen whole blood, isolated PBMCs, or DNA extracted from either of those sample types. Recombination joined TRBV19 with TRBJ1-2; the D gene is not confidently resolved. The TCR comes from a man between 45 and 60 years old who had recovered from COVID-19. Sample: peripheral blood. The CDR3 region: CASISEAIGYTF. The nucleotide sequence reads as follows: TGTGCCAGTATTTCGGAAGCGATTGGCTACACCTTC.